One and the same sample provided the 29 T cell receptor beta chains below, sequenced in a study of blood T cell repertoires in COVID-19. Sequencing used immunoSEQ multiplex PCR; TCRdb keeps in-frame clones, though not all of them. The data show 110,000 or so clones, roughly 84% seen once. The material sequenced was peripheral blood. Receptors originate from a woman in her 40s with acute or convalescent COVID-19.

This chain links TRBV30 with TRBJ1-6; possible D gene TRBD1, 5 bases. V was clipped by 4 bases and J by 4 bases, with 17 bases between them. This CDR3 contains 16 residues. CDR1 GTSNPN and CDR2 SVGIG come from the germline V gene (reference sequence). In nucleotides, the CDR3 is TGTGCCTGGATGTTGGGGGGAGGAGGATATAATTCACCCCTCCACTTT. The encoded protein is CAWMLGGGGYNSPLHF.

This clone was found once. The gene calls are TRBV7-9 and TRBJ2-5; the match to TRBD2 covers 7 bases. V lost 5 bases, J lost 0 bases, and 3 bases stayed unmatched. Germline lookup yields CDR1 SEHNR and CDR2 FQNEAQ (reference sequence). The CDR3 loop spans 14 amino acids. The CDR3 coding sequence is TGTGCCAGCAGCCTCGGGGGGTACCAAGAGACCCAGTACTTC. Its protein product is CASSLGGYQETQYF.

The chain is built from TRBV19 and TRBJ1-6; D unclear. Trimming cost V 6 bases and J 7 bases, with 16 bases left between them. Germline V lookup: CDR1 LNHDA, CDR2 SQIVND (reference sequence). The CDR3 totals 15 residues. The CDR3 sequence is CASSPSQASNSPLHF. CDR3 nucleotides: TGTGCCAGTAGCCCCTCGCAGGCTTCAAATTCACCCCTCCACTTT.

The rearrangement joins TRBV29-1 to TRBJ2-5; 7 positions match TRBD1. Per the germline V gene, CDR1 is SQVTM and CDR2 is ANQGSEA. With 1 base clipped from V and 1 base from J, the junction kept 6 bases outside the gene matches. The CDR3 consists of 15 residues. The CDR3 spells CSVEGGRGFQETQYF. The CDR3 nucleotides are TGCAGCGTTGAAGGAGGCAGGGGGTTCCAAGAGACCCAGTACTTC.

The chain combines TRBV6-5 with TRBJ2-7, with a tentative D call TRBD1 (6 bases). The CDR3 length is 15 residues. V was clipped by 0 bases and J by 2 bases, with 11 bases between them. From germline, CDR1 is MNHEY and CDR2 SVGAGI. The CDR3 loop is CASSYSRRGPYEQYF. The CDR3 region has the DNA TGTGCCAGCAGTTACTCGCGCAGGGGTCCCTACGAGCAGTACTTC.

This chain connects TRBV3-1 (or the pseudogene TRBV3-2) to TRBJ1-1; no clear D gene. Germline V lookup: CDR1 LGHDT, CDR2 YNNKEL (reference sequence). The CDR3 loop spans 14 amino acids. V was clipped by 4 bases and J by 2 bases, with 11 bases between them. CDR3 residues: CASSRYQSNTEAFF. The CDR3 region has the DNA TGTGCCAGCAGCCGGTACCAGTCAAACACTGAAGCTTTCTTT.

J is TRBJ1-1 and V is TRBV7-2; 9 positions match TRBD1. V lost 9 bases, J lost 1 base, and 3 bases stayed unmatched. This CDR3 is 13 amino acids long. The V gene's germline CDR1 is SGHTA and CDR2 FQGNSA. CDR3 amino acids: CASYRGQNTEAFF. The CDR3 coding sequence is TGTGCCAGTTACAGGGGGCAGAACACTGAAGCTTTCTTT. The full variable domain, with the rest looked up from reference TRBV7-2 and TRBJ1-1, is GAGVSQSPSNKVTEKGKDVELRCDPISGHTALYWYRQSLGQGLEFLIYFQGNSAPDKSGLPSDRFSAERTGGSVSTLTIQRTQQEDSAVYLCASYRGQNTEAFFGQGTRLTVV.

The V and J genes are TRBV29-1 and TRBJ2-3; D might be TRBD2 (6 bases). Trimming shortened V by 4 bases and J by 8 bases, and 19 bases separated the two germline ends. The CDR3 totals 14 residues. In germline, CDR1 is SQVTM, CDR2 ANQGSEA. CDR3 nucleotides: TGCAGCGTTGCAGTAGACAGTTCGGAGGGTACGCAGTATTTT. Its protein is CSVAVDSSEGTQYF.

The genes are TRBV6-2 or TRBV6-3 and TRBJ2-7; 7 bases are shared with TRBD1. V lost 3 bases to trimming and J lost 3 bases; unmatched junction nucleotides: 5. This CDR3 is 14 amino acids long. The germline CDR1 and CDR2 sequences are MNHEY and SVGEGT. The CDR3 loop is CASSYGQVLYEQYF. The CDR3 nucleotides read TGTGCCAGCAGTTATGGACAGGTCCTCTACGAGCAGTACTTC.

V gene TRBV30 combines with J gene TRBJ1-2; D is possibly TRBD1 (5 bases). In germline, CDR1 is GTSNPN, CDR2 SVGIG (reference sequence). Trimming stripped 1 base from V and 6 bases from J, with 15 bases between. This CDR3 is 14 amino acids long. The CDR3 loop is CAWSEAWGGNGYTF. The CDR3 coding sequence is TGTGCCTGGAGTGAGGCGTGGGGCGGAAATGGCTACACCTTC.

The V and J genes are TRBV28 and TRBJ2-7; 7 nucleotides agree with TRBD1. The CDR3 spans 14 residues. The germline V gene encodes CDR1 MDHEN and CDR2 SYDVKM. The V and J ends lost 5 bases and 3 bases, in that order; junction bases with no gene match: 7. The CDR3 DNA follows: TGTGCCAGCAGTCTACAGGGGTGGGTCTACGAGCAGTACTTC. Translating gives CASSLQGWVYEQYF.

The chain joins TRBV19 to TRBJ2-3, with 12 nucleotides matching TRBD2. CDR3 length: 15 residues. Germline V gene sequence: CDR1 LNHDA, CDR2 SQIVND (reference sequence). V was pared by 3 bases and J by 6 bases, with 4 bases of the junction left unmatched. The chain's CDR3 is CASSITTSGGDTQYF. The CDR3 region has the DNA TGTGCCAGTAGTATCACGACTAGCGGGGGTGATACGCAGTATTTT.

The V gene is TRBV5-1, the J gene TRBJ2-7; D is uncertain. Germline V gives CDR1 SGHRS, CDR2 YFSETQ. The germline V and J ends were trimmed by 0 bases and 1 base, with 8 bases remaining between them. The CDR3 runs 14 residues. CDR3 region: CASSLVSTSYEQYF. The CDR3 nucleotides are TGCGCCAGCAGCTTGGTCTCAACATCCTACGAGCAGTACTTC.

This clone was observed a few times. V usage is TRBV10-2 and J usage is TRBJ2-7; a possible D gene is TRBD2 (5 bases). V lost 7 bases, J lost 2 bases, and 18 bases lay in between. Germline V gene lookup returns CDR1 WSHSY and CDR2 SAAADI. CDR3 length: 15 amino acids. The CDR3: CASKPPAPGTYEQYF. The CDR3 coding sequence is TGCGCCAGCAAGCCCCCAGCCCCGGGAACCTACGAGCAGTACTTC.

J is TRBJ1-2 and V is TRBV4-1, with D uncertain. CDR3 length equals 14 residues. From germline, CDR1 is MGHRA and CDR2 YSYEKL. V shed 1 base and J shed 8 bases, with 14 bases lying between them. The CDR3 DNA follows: TGCGCCAGCAGCCAAGGTTCCGTGGGAGGCGGCTACACCTTC. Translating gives CASSQGSVGGGYTF.

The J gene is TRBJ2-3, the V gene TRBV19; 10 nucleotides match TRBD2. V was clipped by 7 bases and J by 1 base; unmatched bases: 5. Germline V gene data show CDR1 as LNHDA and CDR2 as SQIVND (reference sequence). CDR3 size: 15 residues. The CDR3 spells CASTRGTSGTDTQYF. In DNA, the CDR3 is TGTGCCAGTACTCGAGGGACTAGCGGCACAGATACGCAGTATTTT.

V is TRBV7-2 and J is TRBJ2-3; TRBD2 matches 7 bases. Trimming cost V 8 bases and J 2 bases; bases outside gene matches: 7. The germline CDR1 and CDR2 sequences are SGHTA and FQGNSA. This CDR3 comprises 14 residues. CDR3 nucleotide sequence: TGTGCCAGCCTTGCCGGGGGGTTCACAGATACGCAGTATTTT. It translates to CASLAGGFTDTQYF.

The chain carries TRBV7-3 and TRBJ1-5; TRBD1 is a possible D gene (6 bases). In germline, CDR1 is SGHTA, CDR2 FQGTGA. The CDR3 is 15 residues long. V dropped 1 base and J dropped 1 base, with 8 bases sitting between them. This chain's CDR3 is CASSLKGDSNQPQHF. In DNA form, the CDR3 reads TGTGCCAGCAGCTTAAAGGGGGACAGCAATCAGCCCCAGCATTTT.

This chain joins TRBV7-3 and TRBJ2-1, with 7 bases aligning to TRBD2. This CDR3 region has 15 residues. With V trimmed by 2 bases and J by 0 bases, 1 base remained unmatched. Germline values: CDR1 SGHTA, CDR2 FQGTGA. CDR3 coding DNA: TGTGCCAGCAGCTTAGGACTAGTCTCCTACAATGAGCAGTTCTTC. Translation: CASSLGLVSYNEQFF.

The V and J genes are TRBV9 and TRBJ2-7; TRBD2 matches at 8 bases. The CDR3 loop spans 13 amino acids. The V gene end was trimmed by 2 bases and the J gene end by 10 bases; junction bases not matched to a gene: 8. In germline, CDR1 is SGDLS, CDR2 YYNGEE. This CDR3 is CASSVHQAGEQYF. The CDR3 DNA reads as TGTGCCAGCAGCGTTCATCAAGCGGGGGAACAGTACTTC.

In DNA, the CDR3 is TGTGCCAGCAGCGTAGGAGGAGGGCCACCCCTCCACTTT. Its translation is CASSVGGGPPLHF. This chain connects TRBV9 to TRBJ1-6; D ambiguous. The CDR3 loop spans 13 amino acids. V shed 0 bases and J shed 11 bases, with 9 bases lying between them. The germline CDR1 and CDR2 sequences are SGDLS and YYNGEE. Full variable domain (rest looked up from reference TRBV9 and TRBJ1-6): DSGVTQTPKHLITATGQRVTLRCSPRSGDLSVYWYQQSLDQGLQFLIQYYNGEERAKGNILERFSAQQFPDLHSELNLSSLELGDSALYFCASSVGGGPPLHFGNGTRLTVT.

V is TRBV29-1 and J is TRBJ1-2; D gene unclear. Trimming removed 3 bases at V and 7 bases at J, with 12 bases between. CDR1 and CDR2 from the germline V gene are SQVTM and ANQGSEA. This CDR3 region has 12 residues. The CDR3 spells CSVEGTAGGYTF. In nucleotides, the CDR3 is TGCAGCGTTGAGGGCACGGCGGGTGGCTACACCTTC.

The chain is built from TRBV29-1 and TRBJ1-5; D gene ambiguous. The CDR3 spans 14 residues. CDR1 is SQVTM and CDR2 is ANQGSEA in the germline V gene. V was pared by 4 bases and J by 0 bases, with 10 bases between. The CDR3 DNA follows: TGCAGCGTTGTGGACGGGAATAGCAATCAGCCCCAGCATTTT. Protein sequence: CSVVDGNSNQPQHF.

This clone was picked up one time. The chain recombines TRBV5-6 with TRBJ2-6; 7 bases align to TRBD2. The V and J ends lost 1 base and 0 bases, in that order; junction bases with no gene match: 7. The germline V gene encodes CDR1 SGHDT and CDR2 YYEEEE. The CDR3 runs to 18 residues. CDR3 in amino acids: CASSLFGERGSGANVLTF. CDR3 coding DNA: TGTGCCAGCAGCTTGTTTGGGGAGCGGGGCTCTGGGGCCAACGTCCTGACTTTC.

The CDR3 protein is CASSPTSGSEVEQFF. Written as DNA, the CDR3 is TGTGCCAGCTCACCTACTAGCGGCTCGGAGGTTGAGCAGTTCTTC. The chain employs TRBV18 and TRBJ2-1; 8 positions match TRBD2. Germline V gives CDR1 KGHSH, CDR2 LQKENI. V lost 3 bases to trimming and J lost 9 bases; unmatched junction nucleotides: 10. The CDR3 runs to 15 residues.

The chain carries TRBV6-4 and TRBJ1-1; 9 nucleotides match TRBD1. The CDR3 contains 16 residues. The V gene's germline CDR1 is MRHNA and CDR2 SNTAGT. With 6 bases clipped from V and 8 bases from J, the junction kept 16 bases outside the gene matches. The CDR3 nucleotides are TGTGCCAGCAGGAAGATCGTCTGGGACAGGGTCTTAGAAGCTTTCTTT. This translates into CASRKIVWDRVLEAFF.

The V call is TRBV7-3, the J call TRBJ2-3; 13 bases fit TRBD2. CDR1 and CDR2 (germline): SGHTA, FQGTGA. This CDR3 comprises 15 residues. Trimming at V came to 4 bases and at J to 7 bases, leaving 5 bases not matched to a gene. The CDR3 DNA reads TGTGCCAGCAGCTCGACTAGCGGGGGGACATATACGCAGTATTTT. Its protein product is CASSSTSGGTYTQYF.

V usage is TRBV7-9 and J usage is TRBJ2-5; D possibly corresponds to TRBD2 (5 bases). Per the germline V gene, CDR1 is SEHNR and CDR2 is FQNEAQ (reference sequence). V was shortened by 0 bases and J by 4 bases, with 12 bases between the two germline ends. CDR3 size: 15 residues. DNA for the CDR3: TGTGCCAGCAGCTTAGCCGGACTCCTTGGAGAGACCCAGTACTTC. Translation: CASSLAGLLGETQYF.

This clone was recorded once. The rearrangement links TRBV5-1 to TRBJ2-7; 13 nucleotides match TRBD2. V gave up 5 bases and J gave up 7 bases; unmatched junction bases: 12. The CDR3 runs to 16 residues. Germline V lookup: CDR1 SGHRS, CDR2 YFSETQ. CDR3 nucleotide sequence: TGCGCCAGCAGTTCTGGCGGACTAGCGGGGGCACGGGAGCAGTACTTC. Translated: CASSSGGLAGAREQYF. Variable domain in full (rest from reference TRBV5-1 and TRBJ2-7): KAGVTQTPRYLIKTRGQQVTLSCSPISGHRSVSWYQQTPGQGLQFLFEYFSETQRNKGNFPGRFSGRQFSNSRSEMNVSTLELGDSALYLCASSSGGLAGAREQYFGPGTRLTVT.